The 3 T cell receptor beta chains below were found in one sample sequenced in a study of beta chain features in type 1 diabetes. Expressed TCRB transcripts were sequenced after all isolated RNA was converted to cDNA. Measured with immunoSEQ multiplex PCR; TCRdb has only the in-frame clones, and not every one. The profile shows about half a million clones, 25% to 35% of them singletons. Material for sequencing was naive CD4+ T cells from blood. All receptors derive from a man between 18 and 29 years old in good health.

CDR3 loop: CSVATTGAYNEQFF. CDR3 coding DNA: TGCAGCGTTGCCACTACCGGAGCGTACAATGAGCAGTTCTTC. The chain is built from TRBV29-1 and TRBJ2-1; D unclear. The V end lost 4 bases, the J end lost 4 bases, and 14 bases lay between the germline ends. Germline V gene lookup returns CDR1 SQVTM and CDR2 ANQGSEA. The CDR3 contains 14 residues.

This clone has just a few counts. The V and J genes are TRBV4-3 and TRBJ2-1; D is uncertain. The germline V and J ends were trimmed by 3 bases and 9 bases, with 18 bases remaining between them. Germline V gene sequence: CDR1 LGHNA, CDR2 YSLEER. The CDR3 spans 15 residues. CDR3 in amino acids: CASSHELLNWGEQFF. CDR3 DNA: TGCGCCAGCAGCCATGAACTACTTAATTGGGGTGAGCAGTTCTTC.

This clone turned up a few times. The genes are TRBV30 and TRBJ2-3; no clear D gene. CDR3 length equals 13 residues. The ends were cut back, 2 bases at V and 3 bases at J, with 9 bases in the middle. Germline V gene data show CDR1 as GTSNPN and CDR2 as SVGIG (reference sequence). CDR3 DNA sequence: TGTGCCTGGAGTACGTCCGCAACAGATACGCAGTATTTT. Protein: CAWSTSATDTQYF.